Listed here is a single T cell receptor beta chain. Its antigen is not identified. There are 12 residues in the CDR3. Germline assignment: CDR1 SQVTM and CDR2 ANQGSEA. This entry comes from a study of CD8+ T cells in alopecia areata. Starting from PBMCs, sorting isolated CD4+ and CD8+ T cells. Study-level results: Resident alphabeta T cells of normal skin are also sequenced in scalp samples.

TCR sequencing used cDNA made by reverse transcription of extracted RNA. Repertoires were generated with immunoSEQ multiplex PCR, while TCRdb's copy carries only in-frame clones and drops some. The repertoire has 120,000 or so clones, 45% to 50% of them found once; the top ten carry 10% to 13%. This sequence was found in a human donor with alopecia areata. The rearrangement uses TRBV29-1 and TRBJ1-1, with D hard to call. The sequenced material came from NKG2D-low CD8+ T cells sorted from blood. In DNA form, the CDR3 reads TGCACCTCAACTCAGGAGAACACTGAAGCTTTCTTT. It translates to CTSTQENTEAFF.